This T cell receptor beta chain emerged from a study of STAT3 mutations in large granular lymphocyte leukemia. Study overall: Roughly 38% of treated T-LGLL patients showed hematologic response to immunosuppression.

General observations from the study: Every T-LGLL patient had at least one immunodominant TCRbeta clonotype.

The V end lost 0 bases, the J end lost 11 bases, and 14 bases lay between the germline ends. Germline loops: CDR1 SGHRS, CDR2 YFSETQ. The CDR3 is made up of 13 amino acids. Assay used: immunoSEQ multiplex PCR; TCRdb lists only in-frame clones, some missing. Of about 4,300 clones in the sample, roughly 49% were seen once. A remark on this clone: Its antigen is unknown.

The TCR comes from a man aged 55-75 years with T-cell large granular lymphocyte leukemia. Some clones in this sample may be carry-over from other donors' samples. The sample taken for sequencing was peripheral blood mononuclear cells. The chain carries TRBV5-1 and TRBJ1-1; D is uncertain. CDR3 in amino acids: CASSLELWQRAFF. The CDR3 DNA follows: TGCGCCAGCAGCTTGGAACTTTGGCAGAGGGCTTTCTTT.